Listed here is a single TCR beta chain. Its antigen is still unknown. This entry belongs to a study of lymphopenia after photon versus proton radiotherapy. Study-wide points: Post-nadir diversity loss with photons came from oligoclonal expansion, particularly CD8+ Temra cells. Under photons, naive T cells and diversity fell while effector/memory populations rose.

The data were produced by immunoSEQ multiplex PCR, yet TCRdb's version contains in-frame clones alone and is incomplete. The repertoire holds roughly 53,000 clones, with around 83% as singletons. Germline trimming cut 8 bases from V and 4 bases from J; bases unmatched to any gene: 9. Per germline, CDR1 SGHAT and CDR2 FQNNGV. CDR3 length equals 16 residues. The V gene is TRBV11-2, the J gene TRBJ2-1, with 12 bases identical to TRBD2. The sequence was collected from a man aged 50-60 years with gastric cancer. Sequences were derived from peripheral blood, sampled from a patient treated with photon-based radiotherapy. CDR3 in DNA: TGTGCCAGCCGGAGGCTAGCGGGAGGGAGTTACAATGAGCAGTTCTTC. Amino acid sequence: CASRRLAGGSYNEQFF. Together with reference TRBV11-2 and TRBJ2-1, the CDR3 gives the full variable domain: EAGVAQSPRYKIIEKRQSVAFWCNPISGHATLYWYQQILGQGPKLLIQFQNNGVVDDSQLPKDRFSAERLKGVDSTLKIQPAKLEDSAVYLCASRRLAGGSYNEQFFGPGTRLTVL.